This is a list of T cell receptor beta chains from one sample in a study of response to subunit inactivated influenza vaccine. From the RT-PCR reads, TCRdb called clonotypes with MiXCR, one entry per CDR3 protein. The sample holds 630,000 or so distinct CDR3 sequences, around 14% seen once. The sample in question was PBMCs from blood, obtained roughly 12 days after vaccination. The receptor source for this set is a man aged 50 to 59 who received an inactivated influenza vaccine. Both conserved end residues are part of each CDR3. The order of the fields is J gene, D gene, V gene, clone size, CDR3 DNA, CDR3 protein. The D gene is left open where the match is weak. Size values are once, few and many counts, or a class for expanded clones, and some rows have none.

j_gene: TRBJ2-1; d_gene: TRBD2; v_gene: TRBV5-1; abundance: .; CDR3nt: TGCGCCAGCAGCACGACCGGGACTAGGGGCTTAGGGGAGCAGTTCTTC; CDR3aa: CASSTTGTRGLGEQFF
j_gene: TRBJ2-3; d_gene: .; v_gene: TRBV4-2; abundance: few; CDR3nt: TGTGCCAGCAGCCAAGATCGGCAGCGGATCCTCACAGATACGCAGTATTTT; CDR3aa: CASSQDRQRILTDTQYF
j_gene: TRBJ2-1; d_gene: .; v_gene: TRBV28; abundance: .; CDR3nt: TGTGCCAGCAGTTTAATGGGAGGGGTTGGGGGCGAGCAGTTCTTC; CDR3aa: CASSLMGGVGGEQFF
j_gene: TRBJ2-1; d_gene: TRBD1; v_gene: TRBV5-8; abundance: .; CDR3nt: TGTGCCAGCAGCTGGGAACCCGCCAGGGGGTCGGTCAATGAGCAGTTCTTC; CDR3aa: CASSWEPARGSVNEQFF
j_gene: TRBJ2-1; d_gene: TRBD2; v_gene: TRBV2; abundance: few; CDR3nt: TGTGCCAGCAGGGGGGGACTAGCAGCAGGGGAGCAGTTCTTC; CDR3aa: CASRGGLAAGEQFF
j_gene: TRBJ2-7; d_gene: .; v_gene: TRBV2; abundance: many; CDR3nt: TGTGCCAGCAGTTTCACTCAGAGCTACGAGCAGTACTTC; CDR3aa: CASSFTQSYEQYF
j_gene: TRBJ2-3; d_gene: .; v_gene: TRBV7-2; abundance: many; CDR3nt: TGTGCCAGCAGCTCACTATCGGGGGCGACAGATACGCAGTATTTT; CDR3aa: CASSSLSGATDTQYF
j_gene: TRBJ2-7; d_gene: .; v_gene: TRBV6-5; abundance: .; CDR3nt: TGTGCCAGCAGTTACTCAGCCGGGATAGCTTACGAGCAGTACTTC; CDR3aa: CASSYSAGIAYEQYF
j_gene: TRBJ2-1; d_gene: TRBD2; v_gene: TRBV5-1; abundance: many; CDR3nt: TGCGCCAGCAGCTCGACGACTAGCAGCAATGAGCAGTTCTTC; CDR3aa: CASSSTTSSNEQFF
j_gene: TRBJ1-1; d_gene: .; v_gene: TRBV10-3; abundance: few; CDR3nt: TGTGCCATCAGTTACTTGGGGAACACTGAAGCTTTCTTT; CDR3aa: CAISYLGNTEAFF
j_gene: TRBJ2-7; d_gene: .; v_gene: TRBV12-3/TRBV12-4; abundance: few; CDR3nt: TGTGCCAGCAGTTTAGCGTGGAGGGGCGAGCAGTACTTC; CDR3aa: CASSLAWRGEQYF
j_gene: TRBJ1-1; d_gene: .; v_gene: TRBV28; abundance: .; CDR3nt: TGTGCCTCACAAACGAACACTGAAGCTTTCTTT; CDR3aa: CASQTNTEAFF
j_gene: TRBJ1-1; d_gene: .; v_gene: TRBV6-1; abundance: few; CDR3nt: TGTGCCAGCAGTCCGGGCCTCAAAGTAAAATCCACTGAAGCTTTCTTT; CDR3aa: CASSPGLKVKSTEAFF
j_gene: TRBJ1-4; d_gene: TRBD1; v_gene: TRBV20-1; abundance: .; CDR3nt: TGCAGTGGACGGACAGGGTTGGATGAAAAACTGTTTTTT; CDR3aa: CSGRTGLDEKLFF
j_gene: TRBJ2-1; d_gene: .; v_gene: TRBV4-3; abundance: .; CDR3nt: TGCGCCAGCAGCCAAGAGGTCGGAGAGCAGTTCTTC; CDR3aa: CASSQEVGEQFF
j_gene: TRBJ2-1; d_gene: TRBD2; v_gene: TRBV6-2/TRBV6-3; abundance: .; CDR3nt: TGTGCCAGCAGTTACTCCCAAGGGGGACTAGCGAAATACAATGAGCAGTTCTTC; CDR3aa: CASSYSQGGLAKYNEQFF
j_gene: TRBJ2-1; d_gene: TRBD2; v_gene: TRBV24-1; abundance: few; CDR3nt: TGTGCCACCAGTGATTCCTCAACTAGCGGGGTAGATGAGCAGTTCTTC; CDR3aa: CATSDSSTSGVDEQFF
j_gene: TRBJ1-6; d_gene: .; v_gene: TRBV2; abundance: many; CDR3nt: TGTGCCAGCAGCTCCGGACGGTATAATTCACCCCTCCACTTT; CDR3aa: CASSSGRYNSPLHF
j_gene: TRBJ1-5; d_gene: .; v_gene: TRBV12-3/TRBV12-4; abundance: many; CDR3nt: TGTGCCAGCAGTTCCGGGTCCCAGGATCAGCCCCAGCATTTT; CDR3aa: CASSSGSQDQPQHF
j_gene: TRBJ2-7; d_gene: .; v_gene: TRBV6-1; abundance: few; CDR3nt: TGTGCCAGCAGGACACAGGGTTCCTACGAGCAGTACTTC; CDR3aa: CASRTQGSYEQYF
j_gene: TRBJ1-5; d_gene: TRBD1; v_gene: TRBV24-1; abundance: few; CDR3nt: TGTGCCACCAGTGCCAATCACCGGGACAGAAGCAATCAGCCCCAGCATTTT; CDR3aa: CATSANHRDRSNQPQHF
j_gene: TRBJ2-3; d_gene: TRBD2; v_gene: TRBV20-1; abundance: few; CDR3nt: TGCAGTGCTGGAAGGACTAGCGGACGCACAGATACGCAGTATTTT; CDR3aa: CSAGRTSGRTDTQYF